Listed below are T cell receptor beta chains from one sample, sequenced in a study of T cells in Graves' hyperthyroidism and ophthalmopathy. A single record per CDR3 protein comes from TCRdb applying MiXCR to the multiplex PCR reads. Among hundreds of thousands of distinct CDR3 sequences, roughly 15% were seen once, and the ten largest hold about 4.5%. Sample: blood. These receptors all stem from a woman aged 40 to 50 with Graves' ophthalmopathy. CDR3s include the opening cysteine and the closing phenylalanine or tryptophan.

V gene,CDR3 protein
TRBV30,CAWSFASGRYEQYF
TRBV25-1,CASSNWGINSPLHF
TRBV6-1,CASTLQDRGDIQYF
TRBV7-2,CASSLAQGGTQETQYF
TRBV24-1,CATQGAGNTEAFF
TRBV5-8,CASSLIAGDGTQYF
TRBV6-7,CASGQRLAQGETQYF
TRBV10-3,CAIQKGTWDTGELFF
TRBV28,CASSTRGQNQPQHF
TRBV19,CASSKKGTSNQPQHF
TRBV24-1,CATSDDGGGNQPQHF
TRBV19,CASSTVTSNQPQHF
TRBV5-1,CASSLSWGGVDEQYF